The clone carrying this TCR beta chain showed up many times. Its antigen is as yet unknown. Researchers prepared the TCRbeta library using unique molecular identifiers, the study reports. One entry per CDR3 protein, called by TCRdb with MiXCR from the PCR reads. The sample consists of hundreds of thousands of distinct CDR3 sequences, nearly 8% of them appearing once. CDR3 length equals 15 residues. Between the trimmed V and J ends, which lost 1 base and 3 bases, there was a span of 10 bases. CDR1 is LGHDT and CDR2 is YNNKEL in the germline V gene (reference sequence). These data are taken from a study of T-cell reconstitution after alpha-beta-depleted transplantation in children. Study conclusions and caveats: The study traced high day-60 TCRbeta diversity in some patients to surviving recipient T cells and thymic progenitors. About two months after transplant, alpha-beta T cells reportedly came from several hundred expanded graft clones. T-cell counts and diversity were attributed mostly to newly produced T cells one year after transplant.

This rearrangement joins TRBV3-1 to TRBJ2-1; no clear D. The sample consisted of peripheral blood, taken 360 days after TCRalphabeta/CD19-depleted stem cell transplant. This clonotype was obtained from a female patient aged 2-10 years who had a stem cell transplant for Fanconi anemia, so the T cells may come from the graft donor. Here the CDR3 reads CASSQGENIYNEQFF. DNA of the CDR3: TGTGCCAGCAGCCAAGGGGAAAACATCTACAATGAGCAGTTCTTC.